The rows below give T cell receptor beta chains drawn from one sample of a study of OX40 agonist ivuxolimab in advanced cancers. The assay was immunoSEQ multiplex PCR, and TCRdb's table has in-frame clones only and misses some. Of tens of thousands of clones in the sample, more than 80% were seen once. The sequencing used CD4+ or CD8+ T cells sorted from blood, collected in a trial of the OX40 agonist ivuxolimab. The receptors derive from an adult with an advanced solid tumor such as melanoma, head and neck, liver or kidney cancer. The CDR3 runs from the conserved cysteine through the conserved F or W. Size is stated for part of the rows, as once, few or many counts, or as a class when the clone is expanded.

v_gene: TRBV4-1; j_gene: TRBJ1-1; abundance: .; CDR3aa: CASSQDQGAYTEAFF
v_gene: TRBV19; j_gene: TRBJ2-1; abundance: .; CDR3aa: CASSRTSNNEQFF
v_gene: TRBV9; j_gene: TRBJ2-1; abundance: .; CDR3aa: CASSTSGANNEQFF
v_gene: TRBV13; j_gene: TRBJ2-7; abundance: .; CDR3aa: CASSLTGSEQYF
v_gene: TRBV2; j_gene: TRBJ2-7; abundance: .; CDR3aa: CATRLAGVYEQYF
v_gene: TRBV27; j_gene: TRBJ2-7; abundance: .; CDR3aa: CASSSISYEQYF
v_gene: TRBV7-9; j_gene: TRBJ2-1; abundance: .; CDR3aa: CASSLIGKAGSYNEQFF
v_gene: TRBV28; j_gene: TRBJ1-1; abundance: .; CDR3aa: CASSFAAKTFF
v_gene: TRBV19; j_gene: TRBJ1-1; abundance: .; CDR3aa: CASSIQGKNTEAFF
v_gene: TRBV4-2; j_gene: TRBJ1-4; abundance: once; CDR3aa: CASSQEAANEKLFF
v_gene: TRBV7-2; j_gene: TRBJ2-5; abundance: .; CDR3aa: CASSYLLAVQETQYF
v_gene: TRBV5-1; j_gene: TRBJ2-7; abundance: .; CDR3aa: CASSARQGNYEQYF
v_gene: TRBV9; j_gene: TRBJ2-2; abundance: .; CDR3aa: CASNRGNTGELFF
v_gene: TRBV30; j_gene: TRBJ2-5; abundance: .; CDR3aa: CAWSVTTGVGYQETQYF
v_gene: TRBV7-8; j_gene: TRBJ1-3; abundance: .; CDR3aa: CASSLFRVSSGNTIYF
v_gene: TRBV19; j_gene: TRBJ1-1; abundance: .; CDR3aa: CASSPPEPNTEAFF
v_gene: TRBV18; j_gene: TRBJ1-5; abundance: .; CDR3aa: CASSGGDDQPQHF
v_gene: TRBV5-6; j_gene: TRBJ2-4; abundance: .; CDR3aa: CASSLGHPNIQYF
v_gene: TRBV27; j_gene: TRBJ2-7; abundance: .; CDR3aa: CASSPAGQGNEQYF
v_gene: TRBV7-9; j_gene: TRBJ1-4; abundance: .; CDR3aa: CASTHESAKEKLFF
v_gene: TRBV13; j_gene: TRBJ2-7; abundance: .; CDR3aa: CASKGQGSREQYF
v_gene: TRBV15; j_gene: TRBJ1-1; abundance: .; CDR3aa: CATSRAGQVMNTEAFF
v_gene: TRBV5-6; j_gene: TRBJ2-5; abundance: .; CDR3aa: CASSRQLAGGDQETQYF
v_gene: TRBV27; j_gene: TRBJ2-1; abundance: .; CDR3aa: CASTSAYEQFF
v_gene: TRBV6-1; j_gene: TRBJ2-1; abundance: .; CDR3aa: CASKTSAGPYNEQFF
v_gene: TRBV10-3; j_gene: TRBJ2-5; abundance: .; CDR3aa: CAISESGEETQYF
v_gene: TRBV6-5; j_gene: TRBJ2-2; abundance: once; CDR3aa: CASSWTGMAGELFF
v_gene: TRBV25-1; j_gene: TRBJ2-7; abundance: .; CDR3aa: CASRGGHNYEQYF
v_gene: TRBV7-8; j_gene: TRBJ2-5; abundance: .; CDR3aa: CASSLGSTFYETQYF
v_gene: TRBV27; j_gene: TRBJ1-1; abundance: once; CDR3aa: CASSLGVRGTEAFF
v_gene: TRBV4-1; j_gene: TRBJ2-1; abundance: .; CDR3aa: CASSQAGQTFF
v_gene: TRBV5-4; j_gene: TRBJ2-7; abundance: .; CDR3aa: CASSLWGRSYEQYF
v_gene: TRBV7-3; j_gene: TRBJ2-1; abundance: .; CDR3aa: CASSLTVSMRDEQFF
v_gene: TRBV11-1; j_gene: TRBJ1-2; abundance: once; CDR3aa: CASSLGGHGYTF
v_gene: TRBV28; j_gene: TRBJ1-1; abundance: .; CDR3aa: CASSLLRDAFF
v_gene: TRBV7-9; j_gene: TRBJ2-6; abundance: medium-sized; CDR3aa: CAGWSEFGANVLTF
v_gene: TRBV5-4; j_gene: TRBJ2-3; abundance: .; CDR3aa: CASSLVGLGAAADTQYF
v_gene: TRBV6-1; j_gene: TRBJ2-7; abundance: .; CDR3aa: CASWTRTAYEQYF
v_gene: TRBV27; j_gene: TRBJ2-3; abundance: .; CDR3aa: CASSLFPSTDTQYF
v_gene: TRBV6-6; j_gene: TRBJ1-1; abundance: .; CDR3aa: CASSYPGYTEAFF
v_gene: TRBV27; j_gene: TRBJ2-7; abundance: .; CDR3aa: CASSPTPTGSYEQYF
v_gene: TRBV11-2; j_gene: TRBJ2-4; abundance: .; CDR3aa: CASSSDGTDLAKNIQYF
v_gene: TRBV19; j_gene: TRBJ2-7; abundance: .; CDR3aa: CASSILTGGEQYF
v_gene: TRBV11-2; j_gene: TRBJ1-5; abundance: .; CDR3aa: CASSLPGENQPQHF
v_gene: TRBV4-1; j_gene: TRBJ1-2; abundance: once; CDR3aa: CASSPGQGAYYGYTF
v_gene: TRBV11-2; j_gene: TRBJ1-2; abundance: .; CDR3aa: CASSQPAYYGYTF
v_gene: TRBV19; j_gene: TRBJ1-5; abundance: .; CDR3aa: CASSIPDLSNQPQHF
v_gene: TRBV30; j_gene: TRBJ1-1; abundance: .; CDR3aa: CAWRRGETEAFF
v_gene: TRBV7-3; j_gene: TRBJ2-1; abundance: .; CDR3aa: CASSWLAVSSYNEQFF
v_gene: TRBV7-2; j_gene: TRBJ2-2; abundance: .; CDR3aa: CASSWSGTGELFF
v_gene: TRBV28; j_gene: TRBJ2-7; abundance: .; CDR3aa: CATGPAGIYEQYF
v_gene: TRBV7-9; j_gene: TRBJ2-5; abundance: .; CDR3aa: CASRRPGGDETQYF
v_gene: TRBV5-5; j_gene: TRBJ2-7; abundance: once; CDR3aa: CASSLADFPGDEQYF
v_gene: TRBV29-1; j_gene: TRBJ2-7; abundance: .; CDR3aa: CSVRRGLYEQYF
v_gene: TRBV29-1; j_gene: TRBJ2-7; abundance: .; CDR3aa: CSVEGDRYEQYF